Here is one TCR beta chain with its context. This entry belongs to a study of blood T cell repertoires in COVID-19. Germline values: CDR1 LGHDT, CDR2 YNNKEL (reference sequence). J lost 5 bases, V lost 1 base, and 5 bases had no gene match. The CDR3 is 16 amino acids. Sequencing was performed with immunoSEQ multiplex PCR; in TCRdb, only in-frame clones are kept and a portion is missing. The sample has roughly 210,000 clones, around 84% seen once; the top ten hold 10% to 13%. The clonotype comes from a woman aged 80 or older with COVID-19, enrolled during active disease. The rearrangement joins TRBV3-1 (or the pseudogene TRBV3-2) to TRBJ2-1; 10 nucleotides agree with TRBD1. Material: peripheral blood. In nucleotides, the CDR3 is TGTGCCAGCAGCCAAGGACAGGGGGCAATCGACAATGAGCAGTTCTTC. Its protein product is CASSQGQGAIDNEQFF.